Listed below are T cell receptor beta chains from one sample, sequenced in a study of cytomegalovirus exposure and HLA in healthy donors. The assay was immunoSEQ multiplex PCR, and TCRdb's table has in-frame clones only and misses some. Of fewer than 200,000 clones in the sample, 82% were seen once. The sequenced sample consisted of PBMCs. Receptors were obtained from a man aged 50-60 years in good health and CMV-seropositive. The CDR3 runs from the conserved cysteine through the conserved F or W. Fields, in order: V gene, J gene, D gene, CDR3 protein. D genes are given only for firm matches.

TRBV4-2	TRBJ1-2	TRBD1	CASSQESRTGIYGYTF
TRBV10-3	-	TRBD2	CAIREGLAEYEQYF
TRBV4-3	TRBJ2-7	-	CASSQAQVGDSLREQYF
TRBV6-1	TRBJ1-2	-	CVSTPGVGYGYTF
TRBV11-3	TRBJ1-1	-	CASSLGTGNTEAFF
TRBV19	TRBJ2-7	TRBD1	CASSIGQGADEQYF
TRBV18	TRBJ2-1	-	CASSLDYNEQFF
TRBV6-5	TRBJ2-3	TRBD1	CASSAGTGLTTQYF
TRBV30	TRBJ1-4	TRBD1	CAWTTGTGFFEKLFF
TRBV19	TRBJ2-2	-	CASSRAGATGELFF
TRBV7-2	TRBJ2-3	TRBD2	CASSLSSGRVDTQYF
TRBV9	TRBJ1-1	-	CASSAYREMNTEAFF
TRBV6-1	TRBJ2-2	TRBD2	CASSEARGASGSTGELFF
TRBV30	TRBJ2-7	-	CAWSGNRGEQYF
TRBV28	TRBJ2-5	TRBD1	CASRGEGAGETQYF
TRBV5-1	TRBJ2-7	-	CASSLVLPGSSRLEQYF
TRBV4-2	TRBJ2-2	TRBD2	CASSQDILAGAIYTGELFF
TRBV28	TRBJ1-5	TRBD1	CASSLRRGLGQPQHF
TRBV7-2	TRBJ2-3	TRBD1	CASSPPGQGDIGTQYF
TRBV5-5	TRBJ2-7	TRBD1	CASSLGTGPYEQYF
TRBV5-1	TRBJ2-7	TRBD2	CASSFGEGWGEQYF
TRBV7-2	TRBJ2-7	TRBD2	CASRLLAGGDEQYF
TRBV10-3	TRBJ2-3	TRBD2	CAITEGGGARDTQYF
TRBV5-4	TRBJ2-2	-	CASSAEVGTGELFF
TRBV4-3	TRBJ2-1	TRBD2	CASSHSLAGVNEQFF
TRBV5-3	TRBJ2-7	TRBD2	CARSLGTSGKSSYEQYF
TRBV5-1	TRBJ2-5	-	CASSRYDNQETQYF
TRBV10-3	TRBJ2-1	TRBD2	CAISVRGLAGVHEQFF
TRBV6-6	TRBJ1-4	-	CASSYLGGVQGEKLFF
TRBV9	TRBJ2-6	-	CASSPTGANVLTF
TRBV25-1	TRBJ2-3	TRBD2	CASSPTGGGVGTDTQYF
TRBV6-5	TRBJ2-1	TRBD2	CASIAGGLDEQFF
TRBV27	TRBJ1-5	-	CASSLSVGQPQHF
TRBV6-5	TRBJ2-7	-	CASSYSAGSYEQYF
TRBV7-3	TRBJ2-1	TRBD1	CASSLESGGNEQFF
TRBV6-4	TRBJ1-5	TRBD1	CASSASGGDQPQHF
TRBV2	TRBJ2-2	TRBD2	CASSPGLARRGELFF
TRBV15	TRBJ1-6	-	CATSRVPRVGDYSPLHF
TRBV5-1	TRBJ2-7	TRBD2	CASSPGTSGGFEQYF
TRBV9	TRBJ2-3	TRBD2	CASSLREGGTDTQYF
TRBV7-3	TRBJ2-3	TRBD2	CASSATSGGLDTQYF
TRBV28	TRBJ1-6	-	CASSPPPPNSPLHF
TRBV7-3	TRBJ2-3	-	CASSPGTPNTQYF
TRBV6-5	TRBJ1-5	TRBD1	CASSEAGGNQPQHF
TRBV7-2	TRBJ2-4	TRBD1	CASSQGQGNIQYF
TRBV27	TRBJ2-1	TRBD2	CASTSSVTSGYNEQFF
TRBV4-3	TRBJ1-2	-	CASSQPGVTYGYTF
TRBV18	TRBJ2-6	TRBD1	CASSPPGQGLSGANVLTF
TRBV28	TRBJ2-7	TRBD2	CASSLVGGRREEQYF
TRBV5-1	TRBJ1-5	TRBD1	CASSAGGAGQPQHF